This TCR beta chain comes out of a study of shared clonotypes between healthy human individuals. About the study: Participating donors consisted of a couple of women and a few men aged 18 to 49. Three CD4 naive, three CD4 memory, two CD8 naive and one CD8 memory plate were used per donor.

The germline CDR1 and CDR2 sequences are KGHSH and LQKENI. The CDR3 extends over 17 amino acids. V was trimmed by 3 bases and J by 0 bases, leaving 18 bases between them. As concerns this clone: Its antigen is still unknown.

CD8 cells classed as naive were CD45RO-negative and positively selected for CCR7, excluding terminally differentiated effector memory CD45RA+ cells. Profiling relied on immunoSEQ multiplex PCR, and the TCRdb table lists in-frame clones only, not all of them. The repertoire holds around 2,000,000 clones, with approximately 95% as singletons. Study results and limitations: Only blood underwent sampling, and tissue repertoires likely differ.

The clonotype comes from a man between 18 and 35 years old in good health. Sequencing input: naive CD8+ T cells sorted from blood. This rearrangement joins TRBV18 to TRBJ2-7, with TRBD1 as a possible D gene (7 bases). The DNA of the CDR3 is TGTGCCAGCTCACCCACCAGGGGGGCCGAAGGCTCCTACGAGCAGTACTTC. Its translation: CASSPTRGAEGSYEQYF.